The rows below give T cell receptor beta chains drawn from one sample of a study of shared clonotypes between healthy human individuals. Sequencing was performed with immunoSEQ multiplex PCR; in TCRdb, only in-frame clones are kept and a portion is missing. The table lists some 690,000 clones, 80% to 95% of them singletons. Sequences were obtained from memory CD8+ T cells from PBMCs. The receptors derive from a man aged 18 to 29 in good health. Some clones in this sample may be carry-over from other donors' samples. CDR3s include the opening cysteine and the closing phenylalanine or tryptophan. A D gene is named only where the DNA matches it firmly. Not every row has a clone size; where given, it reads once, few, many or a size class.

TRBD1 | few | TRBJ1-1 | TRBV5-4 | TGTGCCAGCAGCCTGGGACAGGGAGGCATCACTGAAGCTTTCTTT | CASSLGQGGITEAFF
NA | NA | TRBJ1-2 | TRBV29-1 | TGCAGCGTTGAACGGCAGGGTGCCTATGGCTACACCTTC | CSVERQGAYGYTF
TRBD1 | NA | TRBJ1-3 | TRBV5-1 | TGCGCCAGCAGCTTAAACACAGGGGGTTCGCGAGGAAACACCATATATTTT | CASSLNTGGSRGNTIYF
NA | NA | TRBJ1-4 | TRBV14 | TGTGCCAGCAGCCAAGAAGGTCTTCCCGGTGAAAAACTGTTTTTT | CASSQEGLPGEKLFF
TRBD2 | NA | TRBJ2-7 | TRBV2 | TGTGCCAGCAGTGAAAGGTTCCGGGGGGGGACCTACGAGCAGTACTTC | CASSERFRGGTYEQYF
TRBD1 | NA | TRBJ2-2 | TRBV28 | TGTGCCACCCGAGGACAGGGGAACACCGGGGAGCTGTTTTTT | CATRGQGNTGELFF
NA | NA | TRBJ1-1 | TRBV6-4 | TGTGCCAGCGAACCCTTATCAGACAACACTGAAGCTTTCTTT | CASEPLSDNTEAFF
TRBD2 | NA | TRBJ2-1 | TRBV7-9 | TGTGCCAGCAGGTTGACCGGGACTAGCGGAGAATACAATGAGCAGTTCTTC | CASRLTGTSGEYNEQFF
TRBD2 | NA | TRBJ2-3 | TRBV6-4 | TGTGCCAGCAGTGCAGGGAGGGAGAAGAATATGGAGGGGGATACGCAGTATTTT | CASSAGREKNMEGDTQYF
NA | NA | TRBJ2-3 | TRBV7-9 | TGTGCCAGCAGCGGCTTGTTGACAGATACGCAGTATTTT | CASSGLLTDTQYF
NA | NA | TRBJ1-1 | TRBV5-1 | TGCGCCAGCAGCTTGTCGGTCTACACTGAAGCTTTCTTT | CASSLSVYTEAFF
NA | NA | TRBJ2-7 | TRBV7-8 | TGTGCCAGCAGCTTAGGTGGGGGTTCCTACGAGCAGTACTTC | CASSLGGGSYEQYF
NA | NA | TRBJ2-1 | TRBV7-9 | TGTGCCAGCAGCTCCGTCCACAATGAGCAGTTCTTC | CASSSVHNEQFF
NA | NA | TRBJ2-7 | TRBV25-1 | TGTGCCAGCGGGGGTTACGAGCAGTACTTC | CASGGYEQYF
NA | once | TRBJ2-1 | TRBV4-1 | TGCGCCAGCAGCCCGGGGGCAGGACACGACCCCTACAATGAGCAGTTCTTC | CASSPGAGHDPYNEQFF
NA | NA | TRBJ2-7 | TRBV5-4 | TGTGCCAGCAGCCCAGGGTCAGTAGTAGACGAGCAGTACTTC | CASSPGSVVDEQYF
TRBD1 | NA | TRBJ2-7 | TRBV7-7 | TGTGCCAGCAGGGACAGGACGGGCGAGCAGTACTTC | CASRDRTGEQYF
TRBD1 | NA | TRBJ2-7 | TRBV7-9 | TGTGCCAGCAGCTTTGGACAGGGGCAGAGCTCCTACGAGCAGTACTTC | CASSFGQGQSSYEQYF
NA | NA | TRBJ2-2 | TRBV5-6 | TGTGCCAGCAGCTTGGCGTTCGCGAACACCGGGGAGCTGTTTTTT | CASSLAFANTGELFF
TRBD2 | NA | TRBJ2-5 | TRBV10-1 | TGCGCCAGCAGCCATATCCCCGGGACTAGCGGGACGATTTTAAAGACCCAGTACTTC | CASSHIPGTSGTILKTQYF
TRBD2 | NA | TRBJ2-7 | TRBV19 | TGTGCCAGTAGTCCCACCCGGGGGGGGTCCGACGAGCAGTACTTC | CASSPTRGGSDEQYF
NA | NA | TRBJ2-1 | TRBV5-1 | TGCGCCAGCAGCTTGGAGTCCCCCGGCAATGAGCAGTTCTTC | CASSLESPGNEQFF
TRBD1 | NA | TRBJ1-3 | TRBV2 | TGTGCCAGCAGAGCGGGGACAGGGGGAGGAAACACCATATATTTT | CASRAGTGGGNTIYF
NA | NA | TRBJ2-3 | TRBV9 | TGTGCCAGCAGCGAGGGCACAGATACGCAGTATTTT | CASSEGTDTQYF
NA | NA | TRBJ1-2 | TRBV10-3 | TGTGCCATCGGGGGAGGGGCCGAGAACTATGGCTACACCTTC | CAIGGGAENYGYTF
NA | NA | TRBJ1-5 | TRBV15 | TGTGCCACACAGGGTAGGGTCAATCAGCCCCAGCATTTT | CATQGRVNQPQHF
NA | NA | TRBJ2-3 | TRBV10-3 | TGTGCCAACCGTTTCGCAACATCAGATACGCAGTATTTT | CANRFATSDTQYF
TRBD1 | NA | TRBJ1-4 | TRBV6-5 | TGTGCCAGCAGAGAAGACAGGGTTAATGAAAAACTGTTTTTT | CASREDRVNEKLFF